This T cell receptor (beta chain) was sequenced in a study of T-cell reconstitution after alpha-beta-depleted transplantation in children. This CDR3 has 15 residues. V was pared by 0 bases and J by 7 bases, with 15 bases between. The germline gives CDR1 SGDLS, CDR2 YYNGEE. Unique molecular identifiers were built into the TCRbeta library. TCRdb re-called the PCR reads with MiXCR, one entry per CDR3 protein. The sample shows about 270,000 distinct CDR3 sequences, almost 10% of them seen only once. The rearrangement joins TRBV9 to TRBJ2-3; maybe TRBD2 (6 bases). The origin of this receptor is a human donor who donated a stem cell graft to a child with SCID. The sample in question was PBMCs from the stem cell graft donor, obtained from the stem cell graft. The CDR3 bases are TGTGCCAGCAGCGTAGTTCCGGACTACAGAAATACGCAGTATTTT. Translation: CASSVVPDYRNTQYF.